These 22 T cell receptor beta chains were all obtained from the same sample, sequenced in a study of blood T cells in healthy people across ages. The second PCR ran about 6 to 12 cycles with a sample-barcoded 5' primer and J-beta primers. Each CDR3 protein is one row after TCRdb ran MiXCR on the 5' RACE reads. This table holds hundreds of thousands of distinct CDR3 sequences, over 40% found once. The specimen sequenced was blood. These receptors were taken from a woman of 80 years or more in good health.

This sequence joins TRBV7-9 and TRBJ1-3; D is ambiguous. This CDR3 contains 15 residues. Trimming removed 5 bases at V and 4 bases at J, with 15 bases between. Germline CDR1 SEHNR, CDR2 FQNEAQ (reference sequence). The CDR3: CASSPFEGTGNTIYF. DNA of the CDR3: TGTGCCAGCAGCCCATTTGAGGGAACCGGAAACACCATATATTTT.

V usage is TRBV30 and J usage is TRBJ2-4, with D unresolved. The CDR3 has 11 amino acids. The germline gives CDR1 GTSNPN, CDR2 SVGIG (reference sequence). Trimming stripped 1 base from V and 13 bases from J, with 11 bases between. The CDR3 loop is CAWSGTALQYF. In DNA, the CDR3 is TGTGCCTGGAGTGGTACGGCGTTGCAGTACTTC. Drawing the rest from reference TRBV30 and TRBJ2-4, the complete variable domain is SQTIHQWPATLVQPVGSPLSLECTVEGTSNPNLYWYRQAAGRGLQLLFYSVGIGQISSEVPQNLSASRPQDRQFILSSKKLLLSDSGFYLCAWSGTALQYFGAGTRLSVL.

A word on this clonotype: Mismatch with germline at one junction end may stem from a read error. CDR3 protein: CAISEPRTGYNSPLHF. The CDR3 region has the DNA TGCGCCATCAGTGAGCCTCGCACAGGCTATAATTCACCCCTCCACTTT. The rearrangement joins TRBV10-3 to TRBJ1-6; a possible D gene is TRBD1 (5 bases). This CDR3 has 16 residues. Germline assignment: CDR1 ENHRY and CDR2 SYGVKD.

The chain couples TRBV10-1 to TRBJ2-7, with a tentative D call TRBD1 (5 bases). CDR3 size: 15 residues. V was trimmed by 8 bases and J by 1 base, leaving 18 bases between them. Germline V gives CDR1 WNHNN, CDR2 SYGVQD (reference sequence). CDR3 region: CASSEFGRESYEQYF. The CDR3 DNA reads as TGCGCCAGCTCCGAATTTGGCAGGGAATCCTACGAGCAGTACTTC.

In regard to this clonotype: Given a much more abundant clone one base away, this may be a read error. The V and J genes are TRBV27 and TRBJ2-1; the match to TRBD2 covers 10 bases. The closer fit of TRBJ2-7 to the DNA end suggests the J call may be wrong. Per germline, CDR1 MNHEY and CDR2 SMNVEV (reference sequence). The CDR3 extends over 15 amino acids. CDR3 DNA: TGTGCCAGCAGTTTAATTAGCGGGAGGACCAATGAGCAGTACTTC. Protein product: CASSLISGRTNEQYF.

V is TRBV6-1 and J is TRBJ1-1; D is uncertain. CDR3 length: 16 amino acids. The germline V gene has CDR1 MNHNS and CDR2 SASEGT. V was cut by 10 bases and J by 0 bases, with 21 bases left in between. The CDR3, as DNA: TGTGCCACCAAAGAGATAAGAGGAGCGTTGAACACTGAAGCTTTCTTT. Translation: CATKEIRGALNTEAFF.

This chain connects TRBV6-5 to TRBJ2-4, with D maybe TRBD2 (7 bases). The CDR3 covers 14 residues. V lost 8 bases, J lost 3 bases, and 14 bases lay in between. Germline V lookup: CDR1 MNHEY, CDR2 SVGAGI. This CDR3 reads CASSPGGLKNIQYF. As DNA, the CDR3 is TGTGCCAGCTCCCCGGGGGGCCTCAAAAACATTCAGTACTTC.

The V gene is TRBV5-1, the J gene TRBJ1-6, with D unclear. Trimming cost V 0 bases and J 10 bases, with 11 bases left between them. The CDR3 consists of 14 residues. CDR1 is SGHRS, CDR2 YFSETQ, per germline. CDR3 coding DNA: TGCGCCAGCAGCTTGGAGGGAGGAAGATCACCCCTCCACTTT. As protein: CASSLEGGRSPLHF.

V and J are TRBV7-9 and TRBJ2-1; tentative D call: TRBD1 (5 bases). The germline V and J ends were trimmed by 5 bases and 10 bases, with 15 bases remaining between them. The germline gives CDR1 SEHNR, CDR2 FQNEAQ (reference sequence). The length of the CDR3 is 13 residues. In DNA, the CDR3 is TGTGCCAGCAGCGGCGTAGGGGTATTCGAGCAGTTCTTC. Its protein is CASSGVGVFEQFF.

The V gene is TRBV14, the J gene TRBJ2-5; 7 bases match TRBD2. The CDR3 totals 15 residues. Germline-derived CDR1 and CDR2 are SGHDN and FVKESK. The trim removed 2 bases at V and 1 base at J, leaving 4 bases unmatched. Here the CDR3 reads CASSQIGRIQETQYF. The CDR3 DNA is TGTGCCAGCAGCCAAATCGGGAGGATCCAAGAGACCCAGTACTTC.

V usage is TRBV4-2 and J usage is TRBJ2-5; perhaps TRBD2 as D (5 bases). The J call may be mistaken, given a closer DNA end match to TRBJ2-7. Germline values: CDR1 LGHNA, CDR2 YNFKEQ. The CDR3 extends over 14 amino acids. CDR3 in amino acids: CASSQETGSNEQYF. CDR3 sequence (DNA): TGTGCCAGCAGCCAAGAGACGGGGAGTAACGAGCAGTACTTC.

This clonotype came up many times. The gene calls are TRBV20-1 and TRBJ1-1; 7 bases map to TRBD1. The CDR3 has 15 amino acids. The J segment lost 0 bases and the V segment lost 4 bases, leaving 8 bases of the junction unmatched. The germline CDR1 and CDR2 sequences are DFQATT and SNEGSKA (reference sequence). CDR3 region: CSAKTGTAMNTEAFF. CDR3 nucleotide sequence: TGCAGTGCTAAAACCGGGACAGCCATGAACACTGAAGCTTTCTTT.

The gene calls are TRBV5-1 and TRBJ1-1; D unclear. Trimming shortened V by 6 bases and J by 3 bases, and 15 bases separated the two germline ends. Germline CDR1 and CDR2: SGHRS and YFSETQ. This CDR3 is built from 14 residues. DNA for the CDR3: TGCGCCAGCAACGACTTAACACCGGACACTGAAGCTTTCTTT. Translation: CASNDLTPDTEAFF.

This clonotype was detected a few times. The CDR3 loop reads CASSTGAGHTF. The CDR3 DNA is TGTGCCAGCAGCACGGGAGCGGGCCACACCTTC. This chain joins TRBV6-5 and TRBJ1-2; D remains unclear. There are 11 residues in the CDR3. Germline-derived CDR1 and CDR2 are MNHEY and SVGAGI. Trimming shortened V by 6 bases and J by 12 bases, and 14 bases separated the two germline ends.

The chain's CDR3 is CASSFDPQQETQYF. For the CDR3, the DNA is TGTGCCAGCAGCTTCGACCCCCAACAAGAGACCCAGTACTTC. J is TRBJ2-4 and V is TRBV7-2, with no clear D. The end of the DNA aligns better with TRBJ2-5, so the J call may be wrong. This CDR3 contains 14 residues. The germline gives CDR1 SGHTA, CDR2 FQGNSA.

At least ten counts were recorded for this clonotype. This chain links TRBV2 with TRBJ2-1; 7 bases are shared with TRBD2. The CDR3 is 16 amino acids. Per the germline V gene, CDR1 is SNHLY and CDR2 is FYNNEI. V lost 7 bases to trimming and J lost 4 bases; unmatched junction nucleotides: 13. CDR3 region: CASTRLGEGWYNEQFF. CDR3 DNA sequence: TGTGCCAGCACCCGCCTCGGGGAGGGGTGGTACAATGAGCAGTTCTTC.

About this clonotype: A read error may be the cause here, since a much bigger clone is one base away. The CDR3 sequence is CSVWGPNYGCTF. CDR3 coding DNA: TGCAGCGTTTGGGGCCCAAACTATGGCTGCACCTTC. The V call is TRBV29-1, the J call TRBJ1-2; D is perhaps TRBD1 (5 bases). This CDR3 comprises 12 residues. Germline values: CDR1 SQVTM, CDR2 ANQGSEA.

A note on this clonotype: A clone one base away is much larger, so this may be a read error. This chain connects TRBV25-1 to TRBJ2-7; no clear D. The CDR3 spans 16 residues. Germline CDR1 is MGHDK and CDR2 is SYGVNS. Trimming removed 2 bases from V and 3 bases from J, with 17 bases in between. In DNA, the CDR3 is TGTGCCAGCAGTGAAGTTAGTGGCATCGTCTTCTACGAGCAGTACTTC. Translated, it gives CASSEVSGIVFYEQYF.

The chain has TRBV11-1 and TRBJ2-3, with 9 positions matching TRBD2. The germline V gene has CDR1 SGHAT and CDR2 FQDESV (reference sequence). The V gene end was trimmed by 5 bases and the J gene end by 6 bases; junction bases not matched to a gene: 9. This CDR3 spans 15 amino acids. The CDR3 DNA reads as TGTGCCAGCAGCCACCCCACCACTAGCGGGGATACGCAGTATTTT. It yields the protein CASSHPTTSGDTQYF.

The chain couples TRBV5-1 to TRBJ2-7, with 11 bases that match TRBD2. This CDR3 spans 16 amino acids. CDR1 and CDR2 (germline): SGHRS, YFSETQ. The ends lost 5 bases at V and 6 bases at J; junction bases unmatched: 13. CDR3 sequence reads: CASSIAGGPGSSEQYF. The CDR3 nucleotides read TGCGCCAGCAGTATAGCGGGAGGGCCCGGTTCGAGCGAGCAGTACTTC.

Notes on this clonotype: One end of the junction fails to match germline, which may point to a read error. The V call is TRBV20-1, the J call TRBJ1-5, with TRBD1 matching 8 bases. Germline CDR1 and CDR2: DFQATT and SNEGSKA (reference sequence). This CDR3 has 13 residues. DNA for the CDR3: TGCAGTGCTGCCACAGGGGGAAGCCAGCCCCGGCATTTT. Protein product: CSAATGGSQPRHF.

This clonotype was counted between two and nine times. The chain carries TRBV7-8 and TRBJ1-4; D possibly corresponds to TRBD1 (5 bases). Trimming cost V 5 bases and J 2 bases, with 15 bases left between them. Germline CDR1 and CDR2: SGHVS and FQNEAQ. The CDR3 is 16 residues long. CDR3 sequence (DNA): TGTGCCAGCAGCCCTGCGTGGGGCGGCACTAATGAAAAACTGTTTTTT. Translation gives CASSPAWGGTNEKLFF.